This T cell receptor (beta chain) was sequenced during a study of blood T cells in healthy people across ages. For the study at large: Template switching captured about one barcoded beta molecule per two T cells.

Per the germline V gene, CDR1 is LNHNV and CDR2 is YYDKDF (reference sequence). The CDR3 extends over 18 amino acids. Germline trimming cut 3 bases from V and 0 bases from J; bases unmatched to any gene: 11. For this clonotype: No antigen is known for it.

Using a J-beta primer mix together with a sample-barcoded 5' primer, a second PCR was run for roughly 6 to 12 cycles. Carrying 12 random nucleotides, a template-switch adaptor labeled each individual cDNA molecule. TCRdb re-analysed the 5' RACE reads in MiXCR, keeping a single row per CDR3 protein. The sample has 800,000 to 950,000 distinct CDR3 sequences, roughly 52% seen once. Study results and caveats: A roughly linear age-dependent decrease characterized TCR beta diversity per million T cells. Strong correlation was found linking TCR beta diversity to naive T cell percentage.

Sequenced sample: blood. This clonotype was sampled from a man aged 25-45 years in good health. The chain links TRBV15 to TRBJ1-5, with TRBD1 matching over 7 bases. The DNA for the CDR3 is TGTGCCACCAGCAGTGGATCCGGGACAGCACATAGCAATCAGCCCCAGCATTTT. Translated, it gives CATSSGSGTAHSNQPQHF.